Below, one T cell receptor beta chain is given with its context. The antigen is not known. Use of 60 Vbeta and 13 Jbeta primers characterized the PCR. TCRdb keeps only in-frame clones here, not all; method: immunoSEQ multiplex PCR. There are 75,000 to 100,000 clones in the sample; more than 60% occur only once, and 16% lies in the top ten. This entry is derived from a study of cytomegalovirus exposure and HLA in healthy donors. Findings and caveats of the study: The authors reported that TCR beta sequences could predict HLA-A and HLA-B alleles. These predictions were accurate for most subjects in the first cohort. CMV serostatus stood as the only immune exposure information on hand. After further analysis at a later stage, 16,951 TCR beta sequences were associated with HLA alleles at 0.05 false discovery rate.

J lost 5 bases, V lost 2 bases, and 2 bases had no gene match. This CDR3 spans 14 amino acids. Per the germline V gene, CDR1 is SGHRS and CDR2 is YFSETQ. Sequencing input: PBMCs. The V and J genes are TRBV5-1 and TRBJ1-5; TRBD1 matches 9 bases. The sequence came from a man between 60 and 75 years old in good health and CMV-seropositive. The CDR3 protein is CASSFGDRDQPQHF. The CDR3 nucleotides read TGCGCCAGCAGCTTCGGGGACAGGGATCAGCCCCAGCATTTT.